This T cell receptor (beta chain) was observed in a study of cytomegalovirus exposure and HLA in healthy donors. Findings and limits, study-wide: Rarity marked most TCR sequences, yet some public TCRs occurred in many donors.

The CDR3 sequence is 13 residues long. Germline values: CDR1 MNHEY, CDR2 SVGAGI. J gave up 3 bases and V 5 bases, and 4 bases lay outside the gene matches. This clone came up a few times. As yet, its antigen is unknown. With 60 Vbeta and 13 Jbeta primers, the PCR was carried out. TCRdb's table, derived via immunoSEQ multiplex PCR, lists solely in-frame clones and lacks some. The sample contains about 180,000 clones, over 60% of which appear only once. Sequencing input: PBMCs. This rearrangement joins TRBV6-5 to TRBJ2-7; 7 bases map to TRBD2. This TCR derives from a man aged 18 to 29 in good health and CMV-seronegative. The CDR3 reads CASSGPGGYEQYF. Here the CDR3 DNA reads TGTGCCAGCAGTGGCCCGGGAGGCTACGAGCAGTACTTC.